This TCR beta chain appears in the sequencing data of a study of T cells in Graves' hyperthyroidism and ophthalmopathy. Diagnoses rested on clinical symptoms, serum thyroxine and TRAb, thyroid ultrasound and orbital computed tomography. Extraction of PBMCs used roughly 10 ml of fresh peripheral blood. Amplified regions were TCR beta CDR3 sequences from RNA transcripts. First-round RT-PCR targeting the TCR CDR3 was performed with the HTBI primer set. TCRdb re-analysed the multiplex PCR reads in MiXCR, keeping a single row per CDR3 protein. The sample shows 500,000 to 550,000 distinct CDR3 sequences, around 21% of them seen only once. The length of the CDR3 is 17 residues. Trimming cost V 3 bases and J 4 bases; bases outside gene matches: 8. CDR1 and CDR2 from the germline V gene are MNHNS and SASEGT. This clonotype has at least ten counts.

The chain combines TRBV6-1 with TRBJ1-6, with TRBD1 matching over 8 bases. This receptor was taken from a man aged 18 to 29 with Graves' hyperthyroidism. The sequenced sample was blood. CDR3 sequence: CASSDVEGQGYNSPLHF. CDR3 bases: TGTGCCAGCAGTGACGTCGAAGGACAGGGATATAATTCACCCCTCCACTTT.